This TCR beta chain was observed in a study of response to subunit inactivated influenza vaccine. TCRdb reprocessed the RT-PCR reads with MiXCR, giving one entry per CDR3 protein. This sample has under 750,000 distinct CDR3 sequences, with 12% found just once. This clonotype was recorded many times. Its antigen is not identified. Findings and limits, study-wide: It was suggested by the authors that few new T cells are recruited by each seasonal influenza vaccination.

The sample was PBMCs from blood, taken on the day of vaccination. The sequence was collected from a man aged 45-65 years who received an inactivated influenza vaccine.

The CDR3 DNA reads as TGCGCCAGCAGCCTGACAGGGGTCGGTCAGCCCCAGCATTTT. It translates to CASSLTGVGQPQHF. V is TRBV5-1 and J is TRBJ1-5; TRBD1 matches at 8 bases. Germline V gives CDR1 SGHRS, CDR2 YFSETQ. The CDR3 is made up of 14 amino acids. V lost 4 bases, J lost 6 bases, and 6 bases stayed unmatched.